Presented here are 28 T cell receptor beta chains from one specimen sequenced in a study of blood T cell repertoires in COVID-19. Using immunoSEQ multiplex PCR, the repertoire was profiled, and TCRdb retains in-frame clones only, with some absent. The sample contains 78,000 or so clones, roughly 89% of which appear only once. What was sequenced was peripheral blood. Receptor source: a woman between 50 and 59 years old with acute or convalescent COVID-19.

V usage is TRBV6-5 and J usage is TRBJ1-1; 7 bases map to TRBD1. This CDR3 has 13 amino acids. V trimming: 5 bases; J trimming: 11 bases; junction bases outside the gene matches: 11. Per the germline V gene, CDR1 is MNHEY and CDR2 is SVGAGI. CDR3 region: CASSPDRLSRAFF. CDR3 DNA sequence: TGTGCCAGCAGTCCGGACAGGCTGTCGCGGGCTTTCTTT.

A single count supports this clone. This sequence joins TRBV6-5 and TRBJ2-7; 8 positions agree with TRBD1. Per germline, CDR1 MNHEY and CDR2 SVGAGI. V lost 5 bases to trimming and J lost 3 bases; unmatched junction nucleotides: 6. This CDR3 region has 14 residues. In DNA form, the CDR3 reads TGTGCCAGCAGTAACAGGGGGGAAGGCTACGAGCAGTACTTC. It encodes CASSNRGEGYEQYF.

The V and J genes are TRBV11-3 and TRBJ2-4, with 7 nucleotides matching TRBD1. V was clipped by 4 bases and J by 5 bases; unmatched bases: 8. This CDR3 is 15 amino acids long. Germline V gene lookup returns CDR1 SGHNT and CDR2 YENEEA. The CDR3 protein is CASSSSGQTENIQYF. The CDR3 DNA sequence: TGTGCCAGCAGCTCTTCGGGACAGACCGAAAACATTCAGTACTTC.

The rearrangement uses TRBV5-1 and TRBJ2-7; the D gene is possibly TRBD2 (7 bases). Germline V gene lookup returns CDR1 SGHRS and CDR2 YFSETQ. There are 15 residues in the CDR3. Trimming left V 4 bases short and J 5 bases short, with 19 bases between. CDR3 DNA: TGCGCCAGCAGCGCGGGCGGGGGCCAGGATGACGAGCAGTACTTC. Encoded protein: CASSAGGGQDDEQYF.

In its sample, this clone was seen once. The chain joins TRBV28 to TRBJ2-4; D perhaps matches TRBD2 (6 bases). Trimming removed 2 bases from V and 0 bases from J, with 8 bases in between. The CDR3 is made up of 15 amino acids. Germline values: CDR1 MDHEN, CDR2 SYDVKM. The DNA for the CDR3 is TGTGCCAGCAGTTTAGGAGGGGAAGCCAAAAACATTCAGTACTTC. Translated, it gives CASSLGGEAKNIQYF.

The CDR3 loop reads CASSPISARGLDTQYF. For the CDR3, the DNA is TGTGCCAGCAGCCCAATTAGCGCTAGGGGGTTAGATACGCAGTATTTT. J is TRBJ2-3 and V is TRBV7-8; tentative D call: TRBD1 (6 bases). The CDR3 runs 16 residues. V gave up 5 bases and J gave up 5 bases, with 20 bases separating them. Germline CDR1 reads SGHVS; CDR2 reads FQNEAQ. Using reference TRBV7-8 and TRBJ2-3 for the parts outside the CDR3, the full variable domain is GAGVSQSPRYKVAKRGQDVALRCDPISGHVSLFWYQQALGQGPEFLTYFQNEAQLDKSGLPSDRFFAERPEGSVSTLKIQRTQQEDSAVYLCASSPISARGLDTQYFGPGTRLTVL.

J is TRBJ1-6 and V is TRBV9; 12 positions agree with TRBD1. The CDR3 has 16 residues. J lost 9 bases, V lost 3 bases, and 7 bases had no gene match. Germline CDR1 reads SGDLS; CDR2 reads YYNGEE. In DNA, the CDR3 is TGTGCCAGCAGCGCCGGGACAGGGGGCACCGGTTCACCCCTCCACTTT. This codes for CASSAGTGGTGSPLHF. Filled out from reference TRBV9 and TRBJ1-6, the complete variable domain reads DSGVTQTPKHLITATGQRVTLRCSPRSGDLSVYWYQQSLDQGLQFLIQYYNGEERAKGNILERFSAQQFPDLHSELNLSSLELGDSALYFCASSAGTGGTGSPLHFGNGTRLTVT.

The chain employs TRBV6-5 and TRBJ2-1, with D possibly being TRBD1 (5 bases). CDR1 and CDR2 (germline): MNHEY, SVGAGI. The CDR3 sequence is 13 residues long. The germline V and J ends were trimmed by 5 bases and 4 bases, with 9 bases remaining between them. CDR3 nucleotide sequence: TGTGCCAGCAGTACGACAGATTACAATGAGCAGTTCTTC. As protein: CASSTTDYNEQFF.

The chain has TRBV7-2 and TRBJ2-4; weak D call: TRBD1 (6 bases). With 3 bases removed from V and 8 bases from J, the gap between germline ends came to 17 bases. CDR1 and CDR2 from the germline V gene are SGHTA and FQGNSA. This CDR3 has 15 residues. CDR3 sequence reads: CASSLNRALVDIQYF. In DNA, the CDR3 is TGTGCCAGCAGCTTGAACAGGGCTTTGGTGGACATTCAGTACTTC.

This chain links TRBV19 with TRBJ1-1; no clear D. The germline CDR1 and CDR2 sequences are LNHDA and SQIVND (reference sequence). The CDR3 is 15 amino acids. Trimming removed 2 bases from V and 6 bases from J, with 16 bases in between. The CDR3 protein is CASSILRSGAAEAFF. The CDR3 coding sequence is TGTGCCAGTAGTATATTAAGGTCGGGTGCCGCTGAAGCTTTCTTT.

CDR3 bases: TGTGCCAGCTCACTCGGGACAGGGACGCCCACTGAAGCTTTCTTT. It is translated as CASSLGTGTPTEAFF. J is TRBJ1-1 and V is TRBV18, with 9 bases matching TRBD1. The CDR3 has 15 residues. Germline loops: CDR1 KGHSH, CDR2 LQKENI. Losses at the gene ends were 4 bases for V and 4 bases for J; bases not matched to a gene: 7.

The rearrangement uses TRBV18 and TRBJ2-2, with 9 bases aligning to TRBD1. The CDR3 sequence is 16 residues long. V was clipped by 5 bases and J by 4 bases; unmatched bases: 8. Looked up from germline, CDR1 is KGHSH and CDR2 is LQKENI. CDR3 bases: TGTGCCAGCTCAGAAATCGGGACAGGGTCCACCGGGGAGCTGTTTTTT. It yields the protein CASSEIGTGSTGELFF.

The CDR3 DNA sequence: TGTGCCAGCAGCCAAGGCCCGGGCAATGAGCAGTTCTTC. It codes for CASSQGPGNEQFF. The chain is built from TRBV3-1 (or the pseudogene TRBV3-2) and TRBJ2-1; no definite D call. Germline-derived CDR1 and CDR2 are LGHDT and YNNKEL (reference sequence). The CDR3 has 13 amino acids. The ends were cut back, 1 base at V and 6 bases at J, with 7 bases in the middle.

This sequence joins TRBV19 and TRBJ1-5, with 7 bases lining up with TRBD1. CDR3 length equals 14 residues. The trim removed 4 bases at V and 3 bases at J, leaving 3 bases unmatched. Germline CDR1 reads LNHDA; CDR2 reads SQIVND (reference sequence). The DNA of the CDR3 is TGTGCCAGTAGTAGCGGGACAGCCAATCAGCCCCAGCATTTT. Residues: CASSSGTANQPQHF.

J is TRBJ2-1 and V is TRBV4-2, with D unresolved. The CDR3 length is 15 residues. Germline-derived CDR1 and CDR2 are LGHNA and YNFKEQ. With 0 bases removed from V and 5 bases from J, the gap between germline ends came to 11 bases. DNA for the CDR3: TGTGCCAGCAGCCAAGATGTTACTAAGAACAATGAGCAGTTCTTC. The encoded protein is CASSQDVTKNNEQFF.

This clone was seen a few times. This sequence joins TRBV19 and TRBJ2-5; 10 positions agree with TRBD1. The J segment lost 7 bases and the V segment lost 6 bases, leaving 8 bases of the junction unmatched. This CDR3 is built from 14 residues. Germline CDR1 LNHDA, CDR2 SQIVND (reference sequence). CDR3 sequence reads: CASSMTGGKGTQYF. In DNA form, the CDR3 reads TGTGCCAGTAGCATGACAGGGGGCAAGGGGACCCAGTACTTC.

The chain employs TRBV27 and TRBJ1-6; 8 nucleotides line up with TRBD1. V lost 3 bases, J lost 14 bases, and 9 bases stayed unmatched. The CDR3 consists of 14 residues. Germline CDR1 MNHEY, CDR2 SMNVEV (reference sequence). The CDR3 DNA reads TGTGCCAGCAGTTTGAACAGGGGGTCGCGGGCCCTCCACTTT. This encodes CASSLNRGSRALHF.

The chain recombines TRBV29-1 with TRBJ1-1; D is unclear. The CDR3 has 13 amino acids. V was shortened by 4 bases and J by 0 bases, with 9 bases between the two germline ends. Germline CDR1 is SQVTM and CDR2 is ANQGSEA. CDR3 loop: CSVVQMMNTEAFF. As DNA, the CDR3 is TGCAGCGTTGTTCAGATGATGAACACTGAAGCTTTCTTT. The full variable domain, with the rest looked up from reference TRBV29-1 and TRBJ1-1, is SAVISQKPSRDICQRGTSLTIQCQVDSQVTMMFWYRQQPGQSLTLIATANQGSEATYESGFVIDKFPISRPNLTFSTLTVSNMSPEDSSIYLCSVVQMMNTEAFFGQGTRLTVV.

The rearrangement links TRBV24-1 to TRBJ2-5; 10 bases match TRBD1. The CDR3 is 16 residues long. V gave up 4 bases and J gave up 5 bases; unmatched junction bases: 9. Germline V gene sequence: CDR1 KGHDR, CDR2 SFDVKD. The CDR3 nucleotides are TGTGCCACCAGTGACCAGGGACAGGGGCTCAGGGAGACCCAGTACTTC. Amino acid sequence: CATSDQGQGLRETQYF.

The sample holds a few counts of this clone. This sequence joins TRBV29-1 and TRBJ2-7, with TRBD1 identical over 12 bases. The germline V gene encodes CDR1 SQVTM and CDR2 ANQGSEA. There are 14 residues in the CDR3. The V gene end was trimmed by 0 bases and the J gene end by 6 bases; junction bases not matched to a gene: 3. CDR3 residues: CSVEDRDRGREQYF. In DNA, the CDR3 is TGCAGCGTTGAAGATCGGGACAGGGGGCGCGAGCAGTACTTC.

The chain joins TRBV28 to TRBJ1-1; 8 bases agree with TRBD1. With 7 bases clipped from V and 7 bases from J, the junction kept 2 bases outside the gene matches. This CDR3 has 11 residues. The V gene's germline CDR1 is MDHEN and CDR2 SYDVKM. The CDR3 region is CASNDRGEAFF. CDR3 in DNA: TGTGCCAGCAATGACAGGGGTGAAGCTTTCTTT.

The chain joins TRBV11-3 to TRBJ1-1; 10 bases agree with TRBD1. The germline CDR1 and CDR2 sequences are SGHNT and YENEEA. The CDR3 has 15 amino acids. The V segment lost 5 bases and the J segment 2 bases; nucleotides outside the gene matches: 5. This CDR3 is CASSGGTGVNTEAFF. CDR3 nucleotides: TGTGCCAGCAGCGGGGGGACAGGGGTAAACACTGAAGCTTTCTTT.

The J gene is TRBJ1-2, the V gene TRBV5-1; no definite D call. Germline V lookup: CDR1 SGHRS, CDR2 YFSETQ. The CDR3 covers 12 residues. CDR3 sequence reads: CGSRSGSYGYTF. CDR3 coding DNA: TGCGGCTCACGTTCCGGGTCCTATGGCTACACCTTC.

The J gene is TRBJ2-1, the V gene TRBV19, with a tentative D call TRBD2 (6 bases). Trimming cost V 6 bases and J 7 bases, with 16 bases left between them. The CDR3 spans 14 residues. Germline V lookup: CDR1 LNHDA, CDR2 SQIVND (reference sequence). CDR3 in amino acids: CASRSLAGGNEQFF. The CDR3 DNA reads TGTGCCAGTAGGTCCTTGGCCGGGGGAAATGAGCAGTTCTTC. The variable domain in full, completed from reference TRBV19 and TRBJ2-1, reads DGGITQSPKYLFRKEGQNVTLSCEQNLNHDAMYWYRQDPGQGLRLIYYSQIVNDFQKGDIAEGYSVSREKKESFPLTVTSAQKNPTAFYLCASRSLAGGNEQFFGPGTRLTVL.

The chain joins TRBV28 to TRBJ1-2; TRBD1 matches 8 bases. The germline gives CDR1 MDHEN, CDR2 SYDVKM. The CDR3 consists of 15 residues. V was pared by 5 bases and J by 4 bases, with 9 bases of the junction left unmatched. The CDR3 loop is CASSATQGAGYGYTF. The CDR3 DNA is TGTGCCAGCAGTGCGACCCAGGGGGCCGGCTATGGCTACACCTTC.

This clone was counted a few times. V usage is TRBV6-5 and J usage is TRBJ1-2, with D unresolved. Trimming took off 5 bases at V and 2 bases at J, with 3 bases between the two ends. Germline values: CDR1 MNHEY, CDR2 SVGAGI. The length of the CDR3 is 11 residues. CDR3 coding DNA: TGTGCCAGCAGTCGGAACTATGGCTACACCTTC. Amino acid sequence: CASSRNYGYTF.

A note on this clone: Other DNA sequences in this sample translate to the same CDR3. The chain employs TRBV18 and TRBJ1-5; D is uncertain. CDR3 length: 13 amino acids. CDR1 KGHSH and CDR2 LQKENI come from the germline V gene. V lost 2 bases and J 4 bases, leaving 6 bases between the germline ends. CDR3: CASSPGGNQPQHF. CDR3 bases: TGTGCCAGCTCACCAGGAGGGAATCAGCCCCAGCATTTT.

The chain carries TRBV19 and TRBJ1-5; TRBD1 matches at 7 bases. The trim removed 7 bases at V and 9 bases at J, leaving 12 bases unmatched. This CDR3 has 14 amino acids. CDR1 and CDR2 from the germline V gene are LNHDA and SQIVND (reference sequence). In DNA, the CDR3 is TGTGCCAGTAATCTCGACAGGGAGAGACCGCCCCAGCATTTT. This translates into CASNLDRERPPQHF.